A single sample is the source of the 12 T cell receptor beta chains below, sequenced in a study of human T cells and chemical hapten exposure. TCRdb used MiXCR to reprocess the RACE reads, holding one entry per CDR3 protein. The sample yields about 90,000 distinct CDR3 sequences, about a tenth seen once. Indicated time point: patch test 3, about 24 weeks after DPC sensitization. Treatment given: therapeutic diphenylcyclopropenone sensitization with weekly scalp DPC. This sample comprised whole blood, obtained in connection with sensitization to the hapten diphenylcyclopropenone (DPC). Receptors were obtained from a woman aged 30 to 39 with alopecia areata. Some clones in this sample may be carry-over from other donors' samples.

This clonotype was found many times. This chain connects TRBV29-1 to TRBJ1-2; 8 nucleotides match TRBD1. CDR3 length: 14 amino acids. Germline V gives CDR1 SQVTM, CDR2 ANQGSEA. V trimming: 6 bases; J trimming: 0 bases; junction bases outside the gene matches: 6. The DNA of the CDR3 is TGCAGCGTCGGACAGGGACAAGCTAACTATGGCTACACCTTC. Translated: CSVGQGQANYGYTF.

This chain connects TRBV18 to TRBJ2-3; TRBD1 matches 10 bases. The V and J ends lost 2 bases and 7 bases, in that order; junction bases with no gene match: 9. The CDR3 length is 16 residues. CDR1 KGHSH and CDR2 LQKENI come from the germline V gene. The CDR3 DNA is TGTGCCAGCTCACCATTCACGGGACAGGGGTTGAATACGCAGTATTTT. Its translation: CASSPFTGQGLNTQYF.

This clonotype appeared many times. The chain links TRBV4-3 to TRBJ2-7; D might be TRBD1 or TRBD2, each matching 5 bases. The CDR3 is 16 amino acids. Trimming cost V 4 bases and J 3 bases, with 19 bases left between them. Germline V gene data show CDR1 as LGHNA and CDR2 as YSLEER. The CDR3 sequence: CASSLQSGTVVYEQYF. CDR3 DNA sequence: TGCGCCAGCAGCCTCCAATCCGGGACGGTCGTCTACGAGCAGTACTTC.

In its sample, this clonotype was seen a few times. J is TRBJ2-3 and V is TRBV19; 11 nucleotides align to TRBD1. CDR3 length: 16 amino acids. CDR1 and CDR2 from the germline V gene are LNHDA and SQIVND (reference sequence). With V trimmed by 5 bases and J by 5 bases, 9 bases remained unmatched. CDR3 loop: CASSAGTGGLGDTQYF. The CDR3 nucleotides are TGTGCCAGTAGTGCCGGGACAGGGGGTTTAGGAGATACGCAGTATTTT.

This chain uses TRBV29-1 with TRBJ2-7, with D tentatively TRBD1 or TRBD2 (6 bases each). The CDR3 runs to 15 residues. CDR1 is SQVTM and CDR2 is ANQGSEA in the germline V gene. V shed 3 bases and J shed 0 bases, with 15 bases lying between them. The CDR3 loop is CSVDLLGGSSYEQYF. In DNA form, the CDR3 reads TGCAGCGTTGATCTGCTAGGGGGGTCCTCCTACGAGCAGTACTTC.

This clonotype has ten or more counts. This chain joins TRBV19 and TRBJ1-1; 10 bases match TRBD1. From germline, CDR1 is LNHDA and CDR2 SQIVND (reference sequence). This CDR3 is built from 15 residues. V shed 5 bases, J shed 2 bases, and the junction held 5 bases outside the gene matches. The CDR3 is CASSPTGGYNTEAFF. The CDR3 nucleotides are TGTGCCAGTAGTCCGACAGGGGGCTATAACACTGAAGCTTTCTTT.

This chain connects TRBV9 to TRBJ1-3; 8 nucleotides line up with TRBD1. The trim removed 4 bases at V and 1 base at J, leaving 4 bases unmatched. Germline V gene data show CDR1 as SGDLS and CDR2 as YYNGEE. The CDR3 runs to 15 residues. CDR3 residues: CASSSDRGSGNTIYF. The CDR3 DNA follows: TGTGCCAGCAGCTCAGACAGGGGTTCTGGAAACACCATATATTTT.

This clonotype was counted at least ten times. The J gene is TRBJ2-2, the V gene TRBV28, with 8 bases identical to TRBD2. The CDR3 is 16 amino acids. The germline gives CDR1 MDHEN, CDR2 SYDVKM. After removal of 6 bases from V and 6 bases from J, the junction contained 12 bases not matched to a gene. The DNA for the CDR3 is TGTGCCAGCAGACTACCGGGACTAGGTGTGTCCGGGGAGCTGTTTTTT. Protein: CASRLPGLGVSGELFF.

On this clonotype: A much bigger clone sits one base away, suggesting this may be a read error. The gene calls are TRBV9 and TRBJ1-5; no firm D call. Germline assignment: CDR1 SGDLS and CDR2 YYNGEE. Trimming pared 3 bases from V and 3 bases from J, leaving 10 bases between. This CDR3 has 14 residues. CDR3 coding DNA: TGTGCCAGCAGCGCTGGTTATAACAATCAGCCCCAGCATTTT. It specifies CASSAGYNNQPQHF.

The CDR3, as DNA: TGTGCCAGCGAGGACAGGAGGTATTCACCCCTCCACTTT. Translation gives CASEDRRYSPLHF. The V call is TRBV6-2 or TRBV6-3, the J call TRBJ1-6, with TRBD1 identical over 7 bases. This CDR3 spans 13 amino acids. In germline, CDR1 is MNHEY, CDR2 SVGEGT. V shed 8 bases and J 8 bases; nucleotides not matched to a gene: 6.

This clonotype was observed a few times. This chain joins TRBV11-2 and TRBJ2-6; 8 positions agree with TRBD1. This CDR3 spans 17 amino acids. Germline trimming cut 1 base from V and 1 base from J; bases unmatched to any gene: 3. CDR1 SGHAT and CDR2 FQNNGV come from the germline V gene. The CDR3 region has the DNA TGTGCCAGCAGCTTAGGCAGGGGGCTATCTGGGGCCAACGTCCTGACTTTC. Protein sequence: CASSLGRGLSGANVLTF.

In its sample, this clonotype was seen many times. The chain uses TRBV14 and TRBJ2-3; D assignment may be TRBD1 or TRBD2 (6 bases each). With 3 bases removed from V and 5 bases from J, the gap between germline ends came to 18 bases. There are 16 residues in the CDR3. Germline V lookup: CDR1 SGHDN, CDR2 FVKESK. The CDR3 bases are TGTGCCAGCAGCCACGAGAACAGGGAGGACCTAGATACGCAGTATTTT. Residues: CASSHENREDLDTQYF.